The 15 T cell receptor beta chains below come from one sample, sequenced in a study of T cell repertoires in cytomegalovirus infection. MiXCR, applied by TCRdb to the reads, yields one record per CDR3 protein. The table lists 700,000 to 850,000 distinct CDR3 sequences, about 30% of them singletons. The antigens these receptors bind are not known. The material was cultured CD8+ T cells from PBMCs, obtained from culture after CMV antigen stimulation. The receptors derive from a human donor in good health (CMV status not recorded). Some clones in this sample may be carry-over from other donors' samples.

This clonotype occurred a few times. The J gene is TRBJ1-5, the V gene TRBV27; perhaps TRBD1 as D (6 bases). The CDR3 has 13 residues. Germline V gives CDR1 MNHEY, CDR2 SMNVEV (reference sequence). The germline V and J ends were trimmed by 6 bases and 6 bases, with 12 bases remaining between them. Here the CDR3 reads CASSQAGVQPQHF. In nucleotides, the CDR3 is TGTGCCAGCAGCCAAGCAGGGGTTCAGCCCCAGCATTTT.

V and J are TRBV19 and TRBJ2-2; D remains ambiguous. Germline V gene sequence: CDR1 LNHDA, CDR2 SQIVND (reference sequence). The germline V and J ends were trimmed by 10 bases and 0 bases, with 9 bases remaining between them. The CDR3 is made up of 13 amino acids. The CDR3 DNA is TGTGCCACTGTGAAAGCGAACACCGGGGAGCTGTTTTTT. Protein product: CATVKANTGELFF.

This clonotype was seen more than once but under ten times. The V gene is TRBV7-9, the J gene TRBJ1-4, with 9 bases fitting TRBD1. The CDR3 loop spans 17 amino acids. V trimming: 5 bases; J trimming: 8 bases; junction bases outside the gene matches: 15. CDR1 is SEHNR, CDR2 FQNEAQ, per germline (reference sequence). CDR3 region: CASSILRDRVGTEKLFF. For the CDR3, the DNA is TGTGCCAGCAGCATCCTCCGGGACAGGGTTGGGACCGAAAAACTGTTTTTT.

The table lists this clonotype with a count of one. The chain has TRBV4-3 and TRBJ2-2; tentative D call: TRBD1 (6 bases). This CDR3 contains 16 residues. V lost 5 bases to trimming and J lost 4 bases, with 17 bases between them. Germline V gives CDR1 LGHNA, CDR2 YSLEER. This CDR3 is CASSKLLQGGTGELFF. The CDR3 region has the DNA TGCGCCAGCAGCAAACTTCTACAGGGTGGCACCGGGGAGCTGTTTTTT.

The chain couples TRBV6-6 to TRBJ2-2; possibly TRBD1 for D (6 bases). The CDR3 covers 15 residues. V was clipped by 4 bases and J by 5 bases, with 14 bases between them. Germline assignment: CDR1 MNHNY and CDR2 SVGAGI (reference sequence). The CDR3 DNA reads TGTGCCAGCAGTTGGACAGCCGAAGGAACCGGGGAGCTGTTTTTT. Amino acids: CASSWTAEGTGELFF.

The chain recombines TRBV27 with TRBJ2-3; 11 bases fit TRBD2. The CDR3 is 16 amino acids. The V gene end was trimmed by 4 bases and the J gene end by 4 bases; junction bases not matched to a gene: 7. Germline lookup yields CDR1 MNHEY and CDR2 SMNVEV (reference sequence). This CDR3 reads CASSYIAGGPADTQYF. CDR3 DNA: TGTGCCAGCAGTTATATAGCGGGGGGGCCCGCAGATACGCAGTATTTT.

This clonotype was counted between two and nine times. The V call is TRBV27, the J call TRBJ2-2; D not resolved. The CDR3 sequence is 15 residues long. V lost 2 bases and J lost 0, with 7 bases in between. Germline CDR1 is MNHEY and CDR2 is SMNVEV (reference sequence). CDR3 protein: CASSLRQTNTGELFF. The CDR3 region has the DNA TGTGCCAGCAGTTTACGACAAACGAACACCGGGGAGCTGTTTTTT.

This clonotype was counted a single time. The CDR3 nucleotides are TGTGCCAGCAGCCTTCGACTAGCGGGGGCGAAAGATACGCAGTATTTT. The encoded protein is CASSLRLAGAKDTQYF. V gene TRBV11-2 combines with J gene TRBJ2-3; 12 positions agree with TRBD2. Germline trimming cut 5 bases from V and 5 bases from J; bases unmatched to any gene: 8. Germline assignment: CDR1 SGHAT and CDR2 FQNNGV. There are 16 residues in the CDR3. The variable domain in full, with the rest retrieved from reference TRBV11-2 and TRBJ2-3, is EAGVAQSPRYKIIEKRQSVAFWCNPISGHATLYWYQQILGQGPKLLIQFQNNGVVDDSQLPKDRFSAERLKGVDSTLKIQPAKLEDSAVYLCASSLRLAGAKDTQYFGPGTRLTVL.

This clonotype was found a few times. The chain links TRBV27 to TRBJ1-2; the D gene is possibly TRBD1 (5 bases). V was clipped by 0 bases and J by 3 bases, with 5 bases between them. This CDR3 comprises 13 residues. Germline CDR1 MNHEY, CDR2 SMNVEV (reference sequence). CDR3 protein: CASSLSRDYGYTF. CDR3 coding DNA: TGTGCCAGCAGTTTATCCAGGGACTATGGCTACACCTTC.

The J gene is TRBJ2-7, the V gene TRBV7-9; D may correspond to TRBD1 or TRBD2 (6 bases each). Germline CDR1 and CDR2: SEHNR and FQNEAQ (reference sequence). CDR3 length: 13 residues. Trimming left V 4 bases short and J 5 bases short, with 12 bases between. CDR3 DNA sequence: TGTGCCAGCAGCTCGGGGGCTCCACACGAGCAGTACTTC. This gives the protein CASSSGAPHEQYF.

The sample holds a few counts of this clonotype. This CDR3 is CATSRDQGTKDEQYF. The CDR3 nucleotides are TGTGCCACCAGCAGAGATCAGGGGACGAAAGACGAGCAGTACTTC. V usage is TRBV15 and J usage is TRBJ2-7, with D maybe TRBD1 (6 bases). This CDR3 has 15 amino acids. The germline gives CDR1 LNHNV, CDR2 YYDKDF (reference sequence). Trimming shortened V by 0 bases and J by 5 bases, and 14 bases separated the two germline ends.

This clonotype was observed a handful of times. The V gene is TRBV7-9, the J gene TRBJ2-3, with unresolved D. Germline lookup yields CDR1 SEHNR and CDR2 FQNEAQ (reference sequence). V was clipped by 8 bases and J by 9 bases, with 15 bases between them. The CDR3 contains 12 residues. The CDR3 spells CASPRPRGTQYF. The CDR3 nucleotides read TGTGCCAGCCCCCGCCCGAGAGGAACGCAGTATTTT.

This clonotype was seen once. The V and J genes are TRBV27 and TRBJ2-6; TRBD1 is a possible D gene (5 bases). The V end lost 2 bases, the J end lost 2 bases, and 7 bases lay between the germline ends. In germline, CDR1 is MNHEY, CDR2 SMNVEV (reference sequence). The CDR3 sequence is 15 residues long. The CDR3 sequence is CASSLDSPGANVLTF. DNA for the CDR3: TGTGCCAGCAGTTTAGACAGCCCTGGGGCCAACGTCCTGACTTTC.

This clonotype came up a few times. V is TRBV7-9 and J is TRBJ2-1; D call uncertain. Per the germline V gene, CDR1 is SEHNR and CDR2 is FQNEAQ (reference sequence). The CDR3 consists of 11 residues. Trimming removed 6 bases at V and 9 bases at J, with 9 bases between. The CDR3 DNA reads as TGTGCCAGCAGGACCGCCGGTGAGCAGTTCTTC. Amino acid sequence: CASRTAGEQFF.

This clonotype was seen a single time. A much more abundant neighbour one base away suggests this may be a read error. This chain uses TRBV7-6 with TRBJ2-7, with 7 bases that match TRBD1. The CDR3 has 16 amino acids. Per germline, CDR1 SGHVS and CDR2 FNYEAQ. CDR3 protein: CASSSEDRRTSYKQYF. CDR3 coding DNA: TGTGCCAGCAGCTCAGAGGACAGGCGGACCTCCTACAAGCAGTACTTC.